Shown below are 26 T cell receptor beta chains from a single sample sequenced in a study of human T cells and chemical hapten exposure. TCRdb reanalysed the RACE reads using MiXCR and keeps one entry per CDR3 protein. This table has about 40,000 distinct CDR3 sequences, more than 9% appearing once. As to time point: pre-sensitization, week 0. Treatment noted: therapeutic diphenylcyclopropenone sensitization with weekly scalp DPC. The sample consisted of whole blood, taken in connection with sensitization to the hapten diphenylcyclopropenone (DPC). Every receptor here comes from a young man with alopecia areata. Some clones in this sample may be carry-over from other donors' samples.

This clonotype occurred many times. This chain uses TRBV11-2 with TRBJ2-2, with TRBD2 matching 13 bases. The CDR3 totals 16 residues. Trimming removed 5 bases from V and 7 bases from J; junction bases left unmatched: 7. CDR1 and CDR2 (germline): SGHAT, FQNNGV. The CDR3 DNA reads TGTGCCAGCAGCCGAGGACTAGCGGGAGTTATCGGGGAGCTGTTTTTT. Translated: CASSRGLAGVIGELFF.

This chain connects TRBV11-2 to TRBJ1-6; 7 bases line up with TRBD1. Germline trimming cut 2 bases from V and 6 bases from J; bases unmatched to any gene: 1. The CDR3 is 14 residues long. The germline V gene encodes CDR1 SGHAT and CDR2 FQNNGV. The CDR3 here is CASSLRQGNSPLHF. CDR3 bases: TGTGCCAGCAGCTTAAGACAGGGTAATTCACCCCTCCACTTT. Drawing the rest from reference TRBV11-2 and TRBJ1-6, the complete variable domain is EAGVAQSPRYKIIEKRQSVAFWCNPISGHATLYWYQQILGQGPKLLIQFQNNGVVDDSQLPKDRFSAERLKGVDSTLKIQPAKLEDSAVYLCASSLRQGNSPLHFGNGTRLTVT.

This clonotype came up a few times. The chain combines TRBV4-2 with TRBJ2-5, with D maybe TRBD1 (5 bases). With 1 base removed from V and 4 bases from J, the gap between germline ends came to 13 bases. Germline values: CDR1 LGHNA, CDR2 YNFKEQ. This CDR3 is 15 amino acids long. CDR3 DNA: TGTGCCAGCAGCCAAGCGCAGGGATTCGGAGAGACCCAGTACTTC. Translation: CASSQAQGFGETQYF.

This clonotype is labeled medium-sized. The chain is built from TRBV5-4 and TRBJ1-2; D remains ambiguous. Per germline, CDR1 SGHNT and CDR2 YYREEE (reference sequence). V lost 2 bases, J lost 4 bases, and 21 bases lay in between. This CDR3 spans 17 amino acids. CDR3 loop: CASSFGKNVEGGYGYTF. The CDR3 DNA reads as TGTGCCAGCAGCTTTGGTAAAAATGTGGAGGGTGGCTATGGCTACACCTTC.

The rearrangement uses TRBV5-5 and TRBJ1-1; TRBD1 is a possible D gene (5 bases). Germline V gene sequence: CDR1 SGHKS, CDR2 YYEKEE (reference sequence). There are 13 residues in the CDR3. Trimming removed 5 bases from V and 1 base from J, with 9 bases in between. The CDR3 spells CASRNTGNTEAFF. The CDR3 DNA follows: TGTGCCAGCAGGAATACAGGGAACACTGAAGCTTTCTTT.

The chain employs TRBV20-1 and TRBJ1-5; a possible D gene is TRBD1 (6 bases). Germline CDR1 and CDR2: DFQATT and SNEGSKA (reference sequence). CDR3 length: 15 residues. Trimming stripped 3 bases from V and 1 base from J, with 13 bases between. CDR3 protein: CSARGGRISNQPQHF. The CDR3 DNA reads as TGCAGTGCTAGGGGGGGGCGAATAAGCAATCAGCCCCAGCATTTT.

This clonotype has more than one count but fewer than ten. V gene TRBV29-1 combines with J gene TRBJ2-5; 8 bases fit TRBD1. Per the germline V gene, CDR1 is SQVTM and CDR2 is ANQGSEA. V was pared by 4 bases and J by 2 bases, with 9 bases of the junction left unmatched. The CDR3 runs 15 residues. The CDR3 DNA is TGCAGCGTTGCGACCGGGACAGGCCCACAAGAGACCCAGTACTTC. Protein: CSVATGTGPQETQYF.

This clonotype was picked up many times. The rearrangement links TRBV4-1 to TRBJ2-3, with TRBD2 matching over 10 bases. Germline-derived CDR1 and CDR2 are MGHRA and YSYEKL. The CDR3 length is 17 residues. J lost 0 bases, V lost 5 bases, and 8 bases had no gene match. In nucleotides, the CDR3 is TGCGCCAGCAGCACATTTAGCGGGGGGCCGAGCACAGATACGCAGTATTTT. Amino acid sequence: CASSTFSGGPSTDTQYF.

The sample holds many counts of this clonotype. This chain links TRBV7-6 with TRBJ2-7, with 7 bases matching TRBD2. This CDR3 is built from 16 residues. J gave up 2 bases and V 5 bases, and 12 bases lay outside the gene matches. Germline-derived CDR1 and CDR2 are SGHVS and FNYEAQ. The CDR3 nucleotides are TGTGCCAGCAGCGCCTTTGGTAGCGGGTCCACCTACGAGCAGTACGTC. This encodes CASSAFGSGSTYEQYV.

This clonotype has at least ten counts. The chain couples TRBV7-2 to TRBJ2-1, with a tentative D call TRBD2 (5 bases). The germline V gene encodes CDR1 SGHTA and CDR2 FQGNSA. The CDR3 consists of 15 residues. The V end lost 4 bases, the J end lost 0 bases, and 10 bases lay between the germline ends. In nucleotides, the CDR3 is TGTGCCAGCAGCTGGACTGCGAGCTCCTACAATGAGCAGTTCTTC. It codes for CASSWTASSYNEQFF.

To note about this clonotype: An end of the junction does not agree with germline; a read error may underlie this. The J gene is TRBJ2-1, the V gene TRBV9, with no clear D. CDR3 size: 14 residues. CDR1 and CDR2 from the germline V gene are SGDLS and YYNGEE. CDR3 amino acids: CASNVSPIGNEQFF. The CDR3 region has the DNA TGTGCCAGCAACGTAAGTCCGATCGGCAATGAGCAGTTCTTC.

This clonotype has just a few counts. The genes are TRBV5-4 and TRBJ2-3, with TRBD2 matching over 9 bases. Germline values: CDR1 SGHNT, CDR2 YYREEE (reference sequence). The CDR3 loop spans 15 amino acids. Trimming took 5 bases from V and 9 from J; bases not matched to a gene: 13. DNA of the CDR3: TGTGCCAGCAGGCGGCTAGCGGGGAAACTTTCCACGCAGTATTTT. It codes for CASRRLAGKLSTQYF. Together with reference TRBV5-4 and TRBJ2-3, the CDR3 gives the full variable domain: ETGVTQSPTHLIKTRGQQVTLRCSSQSGHNTVSWYQQALGQGPQFIFQYYREEENGRGNFPPRFSGLQFPNYSSELNVNALELDDSALYLCASRRLAGKLSTQYFGPGTRLTVL.

This clonotype was recorded at least ten times. CDR3 protein: CASGPRLAGGNEQFF. CDR3 DNA: TGTGCTAGTGGTCCCCGCCTAGCGGGAGGCAATGAGCAGTTCTTC. The rearrangement uses TRBV12-5 and TRBJ2-1; 11 bases fit TRBD2. Germline CDR1 reads LGHNT; CDR2 reads FRNRAP. The CDR3 consists of 15 residues. The J segment lost 6 bases and the V segment lost 5 bases, leaving 6 bases of the junction unmatched.

This clonotype was recorded at least ten times. The chain links TRBV11-2 to TRBJ2-1; no clear D gene. The ends were cut back, 5 bases at V and 4 bases at J, with 9 bases in the middle. The CDR3 is made up of 13 amino acids. The germline V gene has CDR1 SGHAT and CDR2 FQNNGV. CDR3 sequence (DNA): TGTGCCAGCAGCCTGGCCGGGTACAATGAGCAGTTCTTC. Its protein product is CASSLAGYNEQFF.

The chain employs TRBV12-3 or TRBV12-4 and TRBJ2-7; D not certain. This CDR3 has 13 amino acids. With 6 bases removed from V and 1 base from J, the gap between germline ends came to 10 bases. The CDR3 nucleotides read TGTGCCAGCAGCCCGAACCCTTCCTACGAGCAGTACGTC. Its translation is CASSPNPSYEQYV.

V gene TRBV5-5 combines with J gene TRBJ1-3; maybe TRBD1 (5 bases). The CDR3 loop spans 15 amino acids. CDR1 is SGHKS, CDR2 YYEKEE, per germline (reference sequence). The V end lost 0 bases, the J end lost 2 bases, and 9 bases lay between the germline ends. DNA for the CDR3: TGTGCCAGCAGCTTGGGTCAGGGAACTGGAAACACCATATATTTT. It yields the protein CASSLGQGTGNTIYF. The whole variable domain, remainder taken from reference TRBV5-5 and TRBJ1-3, is DAGVTQSPTHLIKTRGQQVTLRCSPISGHKSVSWYQQVLGQGPQFIFQYYEKEERGRGNFPDRFSARQFPNYSSELNVNALLLGDSALYLCASSLGQGTGNTIYFGEGSWLTVV.

This chain uses TRBV12-5 with TRBJ2-2; D may correspond to TRBD1 or TRBD2 (5 bases each). There are 13 residues in the CDR3. The V end was cut by 7 bases, the J end by 4 bases, with 10 bases between. CDR1 and CDR2 from the germline V gene are LGHNT and FRNRAP. This chain's CDR3 is CASVGAGTGELFF. The CDR3 DNA reads as TGTGCTAGTGTCGGGGCGGGCACCGGGGAGCTGTTTTTT.

The table lists this clonotype with many counts. The chain employs TRBV11-2 and TRBJ2-2; D ambiguous. This CDR3 contains 15 residues. The germline CDR1 and CDR2 sequences are SGHAT and FQNNGV. The ends were cut back, 3 bases at V and 4 bases at J, with 12 bases in the middle. Here the CDR3 reads CASSLQSMTTGELFF. CDR3 coding DNA: TGTGCCAGCAGCTTGCAAAGTATGACCACCGGGGAGCTGTTTTTT. Using reference TRBV11-2 and TRBJ2-2 for the parts outside the CDR3, the full variable domain is EAGVAQSPRYKIIEKRQSVAFWCNPISGHATLYWYQQILGQGPKLLIQFQNNGVVDDSQLPKDRFSAERLKGVDSTLKIQPAKLEDSAVYLCASSLQSMTTGELFFGEGSRLTVL.

There are a few counts of this clonotype. In DNA form, the CDR3 reads TGTGCCAGCAGCTTATTCGGGGGAGACACCGGGGAGCTGTTTTTT. Translation: CASSLFGGDTGELFF. The gene calls are TRBV7-3 and TRBJ2-2; D perhaps matches TRBD2 (6 bases). The germline CDR1 and CDR2 sequences are SGHTA and FQGTGA. V was cut by 2 bases and J by 3 bases, with 10 bases left in between. The CDR3 has 15 amino acids. Based on the CDR3 plus reference TRBV7-3 and TRBJ2-2, the full variable domain is GAGVSQTPSNKVTEKGKYVELRCDPISGHTALYWYRQSLGQGPEFLIYFQGTGAADDSGLPNDRFFAVRPEGSVSTLKIQRTERGDSAVYLCASSLFGGDTGELFFGEGSRLTVL.

The chain combines TRBV12-3 or TRBV12-4 with TRBJ2-7; 11 nucleotides line up with TRBD1. The CDR3 sequence is 14 residues long. The V and J ends lost 5 bases and 6 bases, in that order; junction bases with no gene match: 6. Here the CDR3 reads CASSPGQGASEQYV. The CDR3 nucleotides read TGTGCCAGCAGTCCCGGACAGGGGGCTAGCGAGCAGTACGTC.

The chain joins TRBV7-2 to TRBJ2-1; the D gene is possibly TRBD2 (5 bases). This CDR3 is built from 15 residues. The V end lost 3 bases, the J end lost 0 bases, and 9 bases lay between the germline ends. Germline loops: CDR1 SGHTA, CDR2 FQGNSA. The CDR3 is CASSFQTSSYNEQFF. In DNA, the CDR3 is TGTGCCAGCAGCTTTCAAACTAGCTCCTACAATGAGCAGTTCTTC.

This clonotype was observed at least ten times. The V and J genes are TRBV7-9 and TRBJ2-5; D is uncertain. Germline lookup yields CDR1 SEHNR and CDR2 FQNEAQ (reference sequence). V was pared by 8 bases and J by 3 bases, with 7 bases between. CDR3 length: 11 residues. The CDR3 spells CASGTEETQYF. The CDR3 nucleotides are TGTGCCAGCGGAACCGAAGAGACCCAGTACTTC.

The chain couples TRBV29-1 to TRBJ1-2; D call uncertain. Deletions cut 2 bases from V and 8 bases from J, with 15 bases between. This CDR3 contains 13 residues. Germline V gene lookup returns CDR1 SQVTM and CDR2 ANQGSEA. The CDR3 here is CSVEFFNSGGYTF. CDR3 nucleotides: TGCAGCGTTGAATTCTTTAATTCGGGGGGCTACACCTTC.

This clonotype was observed at least ten times. V usage is TRBV11-3 and J usage is TRBJ2-3; D assignment may be TRBD1 or TRBD2 (5 bases each). CDR1 is SGHNT, CDR2 YENEEA, per germline. The CDR3 covers 16 residues. V lost 6 bases to trimming and J lost 2 bases, with 18 bases between them. The CDR3 bases are TGTGCCAGCAGTCAAGGGACCTCCCCCGTCACAGATACGCAGTATTTT. Its translation is CASSQGTSPVTDTQYF.

A few counts support this clonotype. The J gene is TRBJ1-6, the V gene TRBV7-2; no reliable D call. The CDR3 runs 15 residues. V shed 2 bases and J shed 7 bases, with 12 bases lying between them. CDR1 is SGHTA, CDR2 FQGNSA, per germline. The CDR3 here is CASSLSRVLNSPLHF. DNA of the CDR3: TGTGCCAGCAGCTTAAGTCGGGTTTTGAATTCACCCCTCCACTTT.

This clonotype was found many times. The chain combines TRBV24-1 with TRBJ2-1, with D uncertain. V lost 2 bases, J lost 2 bases, and 12 bases lay in between. This CDR3 is built from 16 residues. Germline assignment: CDR1 KGHDR and CDR2 SFDVKD. As DNA, the CDR3 is TGTGCCACCAGTGATTCTCGAGTGAACACCTACAATGAGCAGTTCTTC. This sequence encodes CATSDSRVNTYNEQFF.